This T cell receptor beta chain emerged from a study of circulating CD8 cells and anti-PD-1 response in melanoma. Study outcomes and limitations: No tumor material was available, so peptide assays assessed reactivity. Clonotype sharing was highest between DPOS and TIGIT subsets.

V was trimmed by 5 bases and J by 2 bases, leaving 16 bases between them. The CDR3 runs 14 residues. The germline V gene has CDR1 DFQATT and CDR2 SNEGSKA (reference sequence). The QIAseq Immune Repertoire TCR panel built the libraries from roughly 15 ng of total RNA. In TCRdb, the reads were re-called with MiXCR into one record per CDR3 protein. The sample yields about 700 distinct CDR3 sequences, 9.5% seen once. From live CD3+CD8+TCRalphabeta+ cells, four PD-1 and/or TIGIT subsets were sorted. This clonotype rates as medium-sized. What it binds is not known. Here the sequenced sample was CD8+ T cells from PBMCs, taken at baseline or after one month of anti-PD-1 therapy (not recorded which). J is TRBJ2-7 and V is TRBV20-1; the D gene is possibly TRBD1 (6 bases). The clonotype was recovered from a human donor with melanoma. The CDR3 sequence is CSADSSDSPYEQYF. As DNA, the CDR3 is TGCAGTGCTGACTCGTCGGACAGTCCCTACGAGCAGTACTTC.